This T cell receptor (beta chain) derives from a study of identical twins. CDR1 SGHRS and CDR2 YFSETQ come from the germline V gene. This CDR3 is built from 16 residues. This clonotype was seen ten or more times. Its antigen is not identified. A junction boundary mismatches the germline segment, possibly from a read error. Findings of the study overall: Whereas memory repertoires showed no such difference, abundant cord blood beta clonotypes carried fewer insertions. There was an excess of low generation probability in the out-of-frame alpha sequences that twins shared.

Only healthy Caucasians were included as donors. TCRdb used MiXCR to reprocess the 5' RACE reads, holding one entry per CDR3 protein. The sample yields 750,000 to 950,000 distinct CDR3 sequences, over 9% seen once. These data were also filed under a second study, of yellow fever vaccine responses in identical twins. That report notes: Twins' vaccine T cell response reportedly gave the appearance of partial convergence and partial personalization.

This chain connects TRBV5-1 to TRBJ2-5; the match to TRBD2 covers 13 bases. The sequenced material came from PBMCs. This receptor was identified in a young woman in good health. This CDR3 is CASSLGTSGVQETQYF. The CDR3 nucleotides are TGTGCCAGCAGTCTGGGGACTAGCGGGGTTCAAGAGACCCAGTACTTC.